What follows are 15 T cell receptor beta chains derived from one specimen sequenced in a study of T-cell memory formation after mild COVID-19. Each CDR3 protein is one row after TCRdb ran MiXCR on the 5' RACE reads. This table holds about 400,000 distinct CDR3 sequences, over 13% found once. Sequenced: PBMCs or a T cell subset sorted from them (not recorded which). All receptors derive from a man between 18 and 29 years old who had mild COVID-19 (a few samples of this study predate the infection). Cell type and time point are not known.

V gene TRBV6-5 combines with J gene TRBJ1-1, with 7 bases fitting TRBD1. Germline CDR1 and CDR2: MNHEY and SVGAGI. The J segment lost 7 bases and the V segment lost 6 bases, leaving 11 bases of the junction unmatched. The CDR3 runs to 14 residues. The CDR3 sequence is CASRKLGQANEAFF. CDR3 sequence (DNA): TGTGCCAGCAGAAAGTTAGGACAGGCCAATGAAGCTTTCTTT.

This clonotype was seen many times. CDR3 in amino acids: CASSLVAGGHETQYF. The DNA for the CDR3 is TGTGCCAGCAGCTTAGTAGCGGGGGGGCACGAGACCCAGTACTTC. This rearrangement joins TRBV7-7 to TRBJ2-5; 11 bases fit TRBD2. Germline V gene sequence: CDR1 SSHAT, CDR2 FNYEAQ (reference sequence). The CDR3 runs to 15 residues. The V segment lost 1 base and the J segment 5 bases; nucleotides outside the gene matches: 3.

V and J are TRBV6-5 and TRBJ2-2, with D uncertain. CDR1 is MNHEY, CDR2 SVGAGI, per germline. The CDR3 contains 16 residues. The V end was cut by 2 bases, the J end by 8 bases, with 18 bases between. The CDR3 nucleotides are TGTGCCAGCAGTTACCTTGCCTCACGACCTTGGGGGGAGCTGTTTTTT. Translated, it gives CASSYLASRPWGELFF.

This clonotype has ten or more counts. This CDR3 reads CASSLDRGASSYNEQFF. The CDR3 region has the DNA TGCGCCAGCAGCTTGGACAGGGGGGCAAGCTCCTACAATGAGCAGTTCTTC. The genes are TRBV5-1 and TRBJ2-1; 8 positions match TRBD1. The V and J ends lost 0 bases and 0 bases, in that order; junction bases with no gene match: 5. CDR3 size: 17 residues. CDR1 is SGHRS, CDR2 YFSETQ, per germline.

V usage is TRBV15 and J usage is TRBJ1-5; D is uncertain. This CDR3 region has 16 residues. The ends were cut back, 0 bases at V and 7 bases at J, with 16 bases in the middle. Germline V gene sequence: CDR1 LNHNV, CDR2 YYDKDF (reference sequence). The CDR3, as DNA: TGTGCCACCAGCAGAGATCACGGCTCACCGGGCCAGCCCCAGCATTTT. Protein product: CATSRDHGSPGQPQHF.

This clonotype was seen more than once but under ten times. This chain uses TRBV4-3 with TRBJ2-7, with 7 bases lining up with TRBD2. The CDR3 contains 15 residues. CDR1 is LGHNA and CDR2 is YSLEER in the germline V gene. V lost 1 base and J lost 2; bases outside the gene matches: 5. CDR3 sequence: CASSQGEAGPYEQYF. For the CDR3, the DNA is TGCGCCAGCAGCCAAGGCGAAGCGGGGCCCTACGAGCAGTACTTC.

The chain recombines TRBV12-3 or TRBV12-4 with TRBJ2-5, with D possibly TRBD2 on 6 matching bases. V gave up 4 bases and J gave up 1 base, with 13 bases separating them. The CDR3 contains 15 residues. The CDR3 loop is CASSSPDYGQETQYF. CDR3 in DNA: TGTGCCAGCAGTTCCCCGGACTACGGCCAAGAGACCCAGTACTTC.

This clonotype has only one observation. The chain uses TRBV5-6 and TRBJ2-1, with D possibly being TRBD2 (5 bases). This CDR3 is 13 amino acids long. V was clipped by 0 bases and J by 9 bases, with 10 bases between them. The germline CDR1 and CDR2 sequences are SGHDT and YYEEEE. The CDR3 bases are TGTGCCAGCAGCTTGGCGGGAACCGGTGAGCAGTTCTTC. It is translated as CASSLAGTGEQFF.

V gene TRBV6-6 combines with J gene TRBJ2-1, with D possibly called TRBD1 or TRBD2 (7 bases each). Germline V gene lookup returns CDR1 MNHNY and CDR2 SVGAGI (reference sequence). V was shortened by 6 bases and J by 4 bases, with 16 bases between the two germline ends. This CDR3 is built from 15 residues. CDR3 protein: CASRRGGGEYNEQFF. Here the CDR3 DNA reads TGTGCCAGCAGAAGGGGAGGGGGCGAGTACAATGAGCAGTTCTTC.

The genes are TRBV7-9 and TRBJ1-1; 9 bases fit TRBD1. The CDR3 contains 17 residues. The germline V gene has CDR1 SEHNR and CDR2 FQNEAQ (reference sequence). V trimming: 5 bases; J trimming: 6 bases; junction bases outside the gene matches: 16. The CDR3 coding sequence is TGTGCCAGCAGCATTCGTCCGGGACAGGGTGTTTTCTCTGAAGCTTTCTTT. Its translation is CASSIRPGQGVFSEAFF.

This clonotype has only a few counts. The chain joins TRBV4-1 to TRBJ2-2; 7 positions match TRBD1. The germline V gene has CDR1 MGHRA and CDR2 YSYEKL. V trimming: 3 bases; J trimming: 3 bases; junction bases outside the gene matches: 7. The CDR3 covers 16 residues. The DNA for the CDR3 is TGCGCCAGCAGCCATGCCAAGGGGGCCGACACCGGGGAGCTGTTTTTT. This translates into CASSHAKGADTGELFF.

This chain joins TRBV5-1 and TRBJ1-1; D not certain. Trimming cost V 2 bases and J 2 bases, with 10 bases left between them. Germline values: CDR1 SGHRS, CDR2 YFSETQ. CDR3 length: 14 amino acids. Written as DNA, the CDR3 is TGCGCCAGCAGCTTTGACCGGGAAAACACTGAAGCTTTCTTT. It codes for CASSFDRENTEAFF.

The rearrangement links TRBV2 to TRBJ2-3; tentative D call: TRBD2 (5 bases). V was cut by 7 bases and J by 2 bases, with 16 bases left in between. Germline values: CDR1 SNHLY, CDR2 FYNNEI. This CDR3 is built from 15 residues. The CDR3 DNA reads as TGTGCCAGCAACTGGGAGAAGGTTGACACAGATACGCAGTATTTT. It specifies CASNWEKVDTDTQYF. Using reference TRBV2 and TRBJ2-3 for the parts outside the CDR3, the full variable domain is EPEVTQTPSHQVTQMGQEVILRCVPISNHLYFYWYRQILGQKVEFLVSFYNNEISEKSEIFDDQFSVERPDGSNFTLKIRSTKLEDSAMYFCASNWEKVDTDTQYFGPGTRLTVL.

The CDR3 spells CASSLTGGIIETQYF. The CDR3 DNA follows: TGTGCCAGCAGCTTGACAGGGGGTATAATCGAGACCCAGTACTTC. This chain uses TRBV5-5 with TRBJ2-5; 8 bases map to TRBD1. Losses at the gene ends were 1 base for V and 5 bases for J; bases not matched to a gene: 7. The CDR3 consists of 15 residues. Germline V gives CDR1 SGHKS, CDR2 YYEKEE (reference sequence).

This clonotype was counted many times. This chain uses TRBV30 with TRBJ2-5; possible D gene TRBD2, 5 bases. Germline V gives CDR1 GTSNPN, CDR2 SVGIG (reference sequence). The CDR3 length is 13 residues. V gave up 3 bases and J gave up 1 base, with 9 bases separating them. In DNA, the CDR3 is TGTGCCTGGAGAGCGGCAGCCCAAGAGACCCAGTACTTC. Its translation: CAWRAAAQETQYF.